The clone carrying this T cell receptor beta chain has just a few counts. Its antigen is unknown. This sample is drawn from a study of T cell repertoires in cytomegalovirus infection. About the research overall: Through public TCR beta signatures, both CMV infection and matching HLA type were indicated. Study outcomes and limitations: Cumulated frequencies of public TCR beta families served to identify carriers of CMV plus the relevant HLA. In two of eight donors, the top clonotype was HLA-C-restricted CMV-specific.

The CDR3 is 16 residues long. Germline CDR1 reads MDHEN; CDR2 reads SYDVKM. Trimming removed 2 bases at V and 0 bases at J, with 11 bases between. Via MiXCR, TCRdb re-called the reads, giving one row per CDR3 protein. Of approximately 750,000 distinct CDR3 sequences detected, 35% appear once; the ten largest clones hold around 3%. The J gene is TRBJ2-4, the V gene TRBV28; maybe TRBD1 (5 bases). The source is a human donor in good health (CMV status not recorded). Some clones in this sample may be carry-over from other donors' samples. Sequencing input: PBMCs. The CDR3 sequence is CASSLRTILAKNIQYF. CDR3 in DNA: TGTGCCAGCAGTTTAAGGACAATCCTAGCCAAAAACATTCAGTACTTC. Variable domain in full (rest from reference TRBV28 and TRBJ2-4): DVKVTQSSRYLVKRTGEKVFLECVQDMDHENMFWYRQDPGLGLRLIYFSYDVKMKEKGDIPEGYSVSREKKERFSLILESASTNQTSMYLCASSLRTILAKNIQYFGAGTRLSVL.